Included here is one T cell receptor beta chain sequence, with context. Its binding antigen is unknown. Base qualities are not provided; no much larger clone lies one nucleotide away. The sample comes from a study of blood T cells in healthy people across ages (dated by TCRdb to the mid-2010s). In terms of the full investigation: In model experiments, template switching captured roughly one uniquely barcoded TCR beta cDNA molecule for every two T cells. The study measured age-related changes in TCR beta repertoire diversity using deep sequencing normalized with unique cDNA molecular identifiers. The donors were split into four age groups: young (average 16 years), middle-aged (over 35), aged (about 56) and long-lived (82). To avoid experimental bias, donors of different ages were distributed randomly across sequencing lanes. For two donors (one aged 18 to 30 and one aged 80 or older), the study analyzed two additional independent replicas of 1 million unique cDNA reads from the same blood draw. Summary of the overall study and its limitations: Compared with the aged group, more naive CD4+ T cells, fewer expanded clones and increased TCR diversity were shown by the long-lived group, suggesting age selection. Estimates of total diversity from one million sequenced T cells were regarded as lower bounds and underestimates. There was a strong correlation between observed TCR beta diversity and the percentage of naive T cells measured by flow cytometry. As age increased, observed TCR beta diversity per million T cells dropped in a roughly linear way, and a significant reduction was already evident by age 40. Bulk unsorted PBMC profiling prevented conclusive comparison of naive and antigen-experienced compartments. Because donor CMV infection status was unknown, age-related changes in expanded clonotypes were potentially confounded.

V sheds 1 base and J sheds 13 bases, leaving 13 bases between their ends. Based on the germline V gene (reference sequence), the CDR1 and CDR2 sequences are SEHNR and FQNEAQ. Reading from cysteine to phenylalanine, the CDR3 counts 12 amino acids. Only the CDR3 portion is preserved as DNA: 36 bases, with reading frame beginning at the first base. The library was made by 5' RACE. Reads for this sample came from an Illumina HiSeq 2500. A second PCR of 7 to 11 cycles was run with a J-beta primer mix and a sample-barcoded 5' primer. Each TCR beta cDNA molecule received a unique molecular identifier from a template-switch 5' adaptor carrying 12 random nucleotides. Each sample yielded at least 2.5 million CDR3-containing paired-end reads. The Mint cDNA synthesis kit, primed by a TRBC-specific oligonucleotide, was used to synthesize first-strand cDNA from all RNA. Following uracil-DNA glycosylase treatment, all cDNA underwent a first 18-cycle PCR with the universal primers M1SS and BC2_uni_R. The paper's data handling went like this. For normalization, 1 million high-quality reads, each with a distinct molecular identifier, were randomly selected from each sample. Reads with shared molecular identifiers were discarded instead of being binned into consensus sequences. MiTCR, set to a Q25 quality threshold and the strictest error-elimination algorithm, was used for CDR3 identification, clonotype clustering and error correction. A nonparametric unseen species model with Euler transformation was used to estimate lower-bound total TCR beta diversity. TCRdb trimmed the raw reads at Q25, called clones with MiXCR and kept productive beta chains. Entries are consolidated by CDR3 protein sequence, retaining the most common genes and DNA. The V and J calls follow TCRdb's processing rather than the paper's. The sample has some 1.1 million distinct CDR3 sequences on record, around two fifths of them singletons. The top ten clonotypes cover about an eighth of the sample.

Systemically healthy Caucasian individuals from Russia, 39 in total and aged about 6 to 90 years, were included as donors. Ten milliliters of peripheral blood were collected from each donor into EDTA-treated Vacutainer tubes. Ficoll-Paque density-gradient centrifugation was used to isolate PBMCs, with at least 7 million per sample. Total RNA was extracted from PBMCs with Trizol reagent, with at least 6 micrograms obtained per sample. For every donor, flow cytometry on a PBMC aliquot measured the percentage of naive CD45RAhigh/CD27high T cells. Sequences were obtained from blood. The V and J genes are TRBV7-9 and TRBJ2-5, with TRBD1 as a weak D call on 6 bases. The sequence came from a young man in good health. The base sequence is TGTGCCAGCAGCTTAGACCACAGGGCCCCGTACTTC. The encoded protein is CASSLDHRAPYF.